This T cell receptor beta chain was recovered during a study of shared T cell receptors in the human thymus. Clones were sequenced by immunoSEQ multiplex PCR, and TCRdb holds only the in-frame ones, with some missing. The sample has approximately 730,000 clones; 80% to 90% are singletons. Per germline, CDR1 MNHEY and CDR2 SVGAGI. The CDR3 is 15 amino acids. The V gene lost 2 bases and the J gene lost 6 bases, with 11 bases spanning the gap. These data also formed part of another study, on human thymus T cells. That work adds: Thymus pieces cut out during corrective heart surgery were the tissue that was used.

The source is a girl under two years old with a congenital heart defect. Sequencing was carried out using thymocytes. The chain carries TRBV6-5 and TRBJ1-6, with D unresolved. In DNA form, the CDR3 reads TGTGCCAGCAGTTACGGGCAGGCGAGTAATTCACCCCTCCACTTT. Translated: CASSYGQASNSPLHF.